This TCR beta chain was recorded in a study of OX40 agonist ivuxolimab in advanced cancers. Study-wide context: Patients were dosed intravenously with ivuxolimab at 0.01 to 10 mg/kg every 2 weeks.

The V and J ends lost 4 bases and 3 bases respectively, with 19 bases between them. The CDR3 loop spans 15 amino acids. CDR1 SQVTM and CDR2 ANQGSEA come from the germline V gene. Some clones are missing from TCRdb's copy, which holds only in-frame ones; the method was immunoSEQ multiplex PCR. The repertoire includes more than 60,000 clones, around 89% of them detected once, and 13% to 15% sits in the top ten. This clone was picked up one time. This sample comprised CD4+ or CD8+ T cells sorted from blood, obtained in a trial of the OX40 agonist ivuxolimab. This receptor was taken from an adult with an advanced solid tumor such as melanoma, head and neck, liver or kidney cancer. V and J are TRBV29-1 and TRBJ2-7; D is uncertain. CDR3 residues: CSVVERDPRGYEQYF. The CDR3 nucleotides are TGCAGCGTTGTTGAAAGGGATCCCAGAGGCTACGAGCAGTACTTC.